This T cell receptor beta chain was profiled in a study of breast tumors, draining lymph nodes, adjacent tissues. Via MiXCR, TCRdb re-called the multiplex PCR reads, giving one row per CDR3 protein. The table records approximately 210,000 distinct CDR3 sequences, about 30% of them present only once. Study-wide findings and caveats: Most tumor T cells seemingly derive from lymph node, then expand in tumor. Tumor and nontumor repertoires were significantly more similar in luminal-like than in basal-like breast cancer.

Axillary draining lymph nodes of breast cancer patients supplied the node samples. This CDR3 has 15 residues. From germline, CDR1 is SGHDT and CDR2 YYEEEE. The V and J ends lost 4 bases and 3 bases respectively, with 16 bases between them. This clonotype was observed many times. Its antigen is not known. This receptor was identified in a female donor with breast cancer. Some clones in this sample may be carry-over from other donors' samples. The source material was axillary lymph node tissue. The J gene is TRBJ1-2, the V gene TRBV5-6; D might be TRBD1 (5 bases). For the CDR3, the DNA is TGTGCCAGCAGCAAACGGGACCTCGGCTACTATGGCTACACCTTC. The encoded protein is CASSKRDLGYYGYTF.